Presented here are 22 T cell receptor beta chains from one specimen sequenced in a study of T cell repertoires in cytomegalovirus infection. TCRdb processed the reads anew with MiXCR; each CDR3 protein has one entry. The sample has about 190,000 distinct CDR3 sequences; more than 9% are singletons. Source material: PBMCs. These receptors were taken from a human donor in good health (CMV status not recorded). Some clones in this sample may be carry-over from other donors' samples.

There are many counts of this clonotype. The chain has TRBV3-1 and TRBJ2-7, with D perhaps TRBD1 or TRBD2 (5 bases each). V was shortened by 1 base and J by 5 bases, with 18 bases between the two germline ends. The CDR3 is 16 residues long. Germline V gives CDR1 LGHDT, CDR2 YNNKEL (reference sequence). The CDR3 spells CASSQATGALGNEQYF. The CDR3 DNA reads as TGTGCCAGCAGCCAAGCCACCGGGGCCCTAGGGAACGAGCAGTACTTC.

There are many counts of this clonotype. CDR3 sequence (DNA): TGTGCCAGCAAACTAGCGAAAGCCTACGAGCAGTACTTC. Protein product: CASKLAKAYEQYF. The rearrangement links TRBV6-2 or TRBV6-3 to TRBJ2-7; TRBD2 matches 7 bases. V gave up 7 bases and J gave up 2 bases; unmatched junction bases: 5. The CDR3 runs 13 residues. Germline V gene sequence: CDR1 MNHEY, CDR2 SVGEGT.

This clonotype was recorded at least ten times. The chain has TRBV5-1 and TRBJ1-1; 8 bases align to TRBD1. The CDR3 is 15 residues long. With 4 bases clipped from V and 6 bases from J, the junction kept 11 bases outside the gene matches. Germline values: CDR1 SGHRS, CDR2 YFSETQ. Here the CDR3 DNA reads TGCGCCAGCAGCAACACAGGGGGAAATGGCGCTGAAGCTTTCTTT. This encodes CASSNTGGNGAEAFF. The entire variable domain, with the rest obtained from reference TRBV5-1 and TRBJ1-1, is as follows: KAGVTQTPRYLIKTRGQQVTLSCSPISGHRSVSWYQQTPGQGLQFLFEYFSETQRNKGNFPGRFSGRQFSNSRSEMNVSTLELGDSALYLCASSNTGGNGAEAFFGQGTRLTVV.

In its sample, this clonotype was seen many times. The gene calls are TRBV5-1 and TRBJ2-7; 8 bases agree with TRBD1. The V and J ends lost 4 bases and 4 bases, in that order; junction bases with no gene match: 10. Per germline, CDR1 SGHRS and CDR2 YFSETQ. The CDR3 is 15 amino acids. CDR3 sequence reads: CASSQGAHGGYEQYF. The DNA of the CDR3 is TGCGCCAGCAGCCAGGGGGCACACGGCGGTTACGAGCAGTACTTC.

This clonotype was detected many times. This chain uses TRBV7-2 with TRBJ1-5; possibly TRBD1 for D (6 bases). The CDR3 extends over 17 amino acids. Germline V lookup: CDR1 SGHTA, CDR2 FQGNSA. V gave up 0 bases and J gave up 5 bases, with 17 bases separating them. CDR3 sequence (DNA): TGTGCCAGCAGCTTAGCTCTAGGGGGGACGAGCGATCAGCCCCAGCATTTT. It yields the protein CASSLALGGTSDQPQHF.

This clonotype was found many times. The chain employs TRBV7-2 and TRBJ2-1; a weak D match, TRBD1 (5 bases). V gave up 6 bases and J gave up 4 bases, with 13 bases separating them. Germline CDR1 reads SGHTA; CDR2 reads FQGNSA. CDR3 size: 14 residues. In DNA, the CDR3 is TGTGCCAGCAGGCCAGCTTCAGGGTACAATGAGCAGTTCTTC. It is translated as CASRPASGYNEQFF.

The chain has TRBV25-1 and TRBJ1-6; D ambiguous. CDR3 length: 16 residues. Looked up from germline, CDR1 is MGHDK and CDR2 is SYGVNS. The germline V and J ends were trimmed by 5 bases and 6 bases, with 17 bases remaining between them. CDR3 nucleotide sequence: TGTGCCAGCAGTAACCAGCTCATGAGCGGTAATTCACCCCTCCACTTT. Translating gives CASSNQLMSGNSPLHF.

This clonotype was seen a handful of times. The genes are TRBV14 and TRBJ2-1; 8 bases fit TRBD2. The length of the CDR3 is 15 residues. V lost 7 bases and J lost 2; bases outside the gene matches: 7. The V gene's germline CDR1 is SGHDN and CDR2 FVKESK. In nucleotides, the CDR3 is TGTGCCAGCAACCGAGTAGCGGGAACCTACAATGAGCAGTTCTTC. Translation gives CASNRVAGTYNEQFF.

This clonotype came up many times. The V gene is TRBV7-2, the J gene TRBJ2-3, with 7 bases identical to TRBD1. The CDR3 consists of 15 residues. J was trimmed by 2 bases and V by 4 bases; bases with no gene match: 6. CDR1 is SGHTA, CDR2 FQGNSA, per germline. Here the CDR3 DNA reads TGTGCCAGCAGCTCGGACGACAGGGACACAGATACGCAGTATTTT. Amino acid sequence: CASSSDDRDTDTQYF.

This clonotype was seen more than once but under ten times. This chain uses TRBV4-3 with TRBJ2-1; 11 positions agree with TRBD2. This CDR3 region has 16 residues. Per germline, CDR1 LGHNA and CDR2 YSLEER. Trimming removed 1 base from V and 7 bases from J; junction bases left unmatched: 6. The chain's CDR3 is CASSQVLAGVGNEQFF. The CDR3 DNA is TGCGCCAGCAGCCAAGTACTAGCGGGAGTTGGAAATGAGCAGTTCTTC.

This clonotype has a count of ten or more. V and J are TRBV4-2 and TRBJ2-1; 10 bases align to TRBD2. This CDR3 has 16 amino acids. Germline assignment: CDR1 LGHNA and CDR2 YNFKEQ. J lost 9 bases, V lost 2 bases, and 10 bases had no gene match. In nucleotides, the CDR3 is TGTGCCAGCAGCCAATCTCTAGCGGGAGTCAACAGTGAGCAGTTCTTC. Residues: CASSQSLAGVNSEQFF.

The chain links TRBV5-1 to TRBJ2-7, with 9 bases lining up with TRBD2. V lost 0 bases, J lost 2 bases, and 3 bases stayed unmatched. The length of the CDR3 is 15 residues. Germline V gene data show CDR1 as SGHRS and CDR2 as YFSETQ. DNA of the CDR3: TGCGCCAGCAGCTTGGGGACTAGCGCGACCTACGAGCAGTACTTC. Translated, it gives CASSLGTSATYEQYF.

This clonotype has ten or more counts. The chain links TRBV7-2 to TRBJ1-3, with unresolved D. Trimming removed 1 base at V and 2 bases at J, with 12 bases between. The CDR3 covers 16 residues. Per the germline V gene, CDR1 is SGHTA and CDR2 is FQGNSA. The DNA of the CDR3 is TGTGCCAGCAGCTTAGTGGCGGGTGGAGCTGGAAACACCATATATTTT. Protein product: CASSLVAGGAGNTIYF.

The chain links TRBV7-9 to TRBJ1-6; TRBD1 matches 8 bases. CDR3 length: 16 residues. Germline CDR1 and CDR2: SEHNR and FQNEAQ (reference sequence). The V and J ends lost 4 bases and 7 bases, in that order; junction bases with no gene match: 9. CDR3 bases: TGTGCCAGCAGCTCCCTTTCCGGACAGGGCAATTCACCCCTCCACTTT. It codes for CASSSLSGQGNSPLHF.

This clonotype was observed a few times. The chain is built from TRBV19 and TRBJ2-3; TRBD2 agrees at 13 bases. V trimming: 5 bases; J trimming: 6 bases; junction bases outside the gene matches: 5. Germline V gene sequence: CDR1 LNHDA, CDR2 SQIVND (reference sequence). The CDR3 is 15 residues long. The CDR3 reads CASSGLAGAWDTQYF. CDR3 DNA sequence: TGTGCCAGTAGTGGACTAGCGGGAGCATGGGATACGCAGTATTTT.

This clonotype was seen many times. The genes are TRBV23-1 and TRBJ2-5; 9 bases align to TRBD2. TRBV23-1 is reported as an ORF; its role is uncertain. The V gene end was trimmed by 0 bases and the J gene end by 5 bases; junction bases not matched to a gene: 4. The CDR3 is 15 residues long. The DNA of the CDR3 is TGCGCCAGCAGTCAATCTTGCGCGGGAGGGGAGACCCAGTACTTC. This codes for CASSQSCAGGETQYF.

This clonotype was observed at least ten times. V and J are TRBV7-2 and TRBJ2-3, with D maybe TRBD2 (6 bases). CDR1 SGHTA and CDR2 FQGNSA come from the germline V gene. Trimming cost V 5 bases and J 1 base, with 13 bases left between them. This CDR3 comprises 15 residues. The CDR3 spells CASSPEGRGTDTQYF. CDR3 DNA sequence: TGTGCCAGCAGCCCGGAGGGCCGGGGCACAGATACGCAGTATTTT.

This clonotype was seen many times. This chain links TRBV4-1 with TRBJ2-7, with 7 bases aligning to TRBD2. Germline CDR1 is MGHRA and CDR2 is YSYEKL. V trimming: 5 bases; J trimming: 3 bases; junction bases outside the gene matches: 10. The CDR3 loop spans 15 amino acids. The CDR3 sequence is CASSSGASGNYEQYF. DNA of the CDR3: TGCGCCAGCAGCTCCGGGGCTAGCGGAAACTACGAGCAGTACTTC.

This clonotype was recorded a few times. CDR3 loop: CSATPLTSGSYEQYF. CDR3 DNA sequence: TGCAGTGCTACACCCCTGACTAGCGGGAGTTACGAGCAGTACTTC. The chain joins TRBV20-1 to TRBJ2-7; 12 bases are a match to TRBD2. CDR3 length: 15 residues. Per germline, CDR1 DFQATT and CDR2 SNEGSKA (reference sequence). J gave up 4 bases and V 4 bases, and 8 bases lay outside the gene matches.

This clonotype has only a few counts. The chain is built from TRBV20-1 and TRBJ1-3; no firm D call. V was pared by 1 base and J by 1 base, with 5 bases between. The germline V gene encodes CDR1 DFQATT and CDR2 SNEGSKA (reference sequence). The length of the CDR3 is 13 residues. CDR3 nucleotide sequence: TGCAGTGCTAGAGGGGAATCTGGAAACACCATATATTTT. Residues: CSARGESGNTIYF.

This clonotype was observed at least ten times. The CDR3 spells CASSWDPNYAGYNEQFF. CDR3 nucleotides: TGTGCCAGCAGCTGGGACCCAAACTACGCAGGGTACAATGAGCAGTTCTTC. V usage is TRBV7-6 and J usage is TRBJ2-1, with D perhaps TRBD1 or TRBD2 (5 bases each). The germline CDR1 and CDR2 sequences are SGHVS and FNYEAQ. This CDR3 contains 17 residues. Trimming took 4 bases from V and 4 from J, leaving 20 bases between them.

This clonotype was found many times. The rearrangement joins TRBV7-9 to TRBJ2-5, with a possible D match to TRBD1 (5 bases). The CDR3 is 15 amino acids. CDR1 is SEHNR and CDR2 is FQNEAQ in the germline V gene (reference sequence). The ends were cut back, 1 base at V and 4 bases at J, with 13 bases in the middle. The CDR3 DNA sequence: TGTGCCAGCAGCTTAGGCGGCAGGGTTGGAGAGACCCAGTACTTC. Its translation: CASSLGGRVGETQYF.